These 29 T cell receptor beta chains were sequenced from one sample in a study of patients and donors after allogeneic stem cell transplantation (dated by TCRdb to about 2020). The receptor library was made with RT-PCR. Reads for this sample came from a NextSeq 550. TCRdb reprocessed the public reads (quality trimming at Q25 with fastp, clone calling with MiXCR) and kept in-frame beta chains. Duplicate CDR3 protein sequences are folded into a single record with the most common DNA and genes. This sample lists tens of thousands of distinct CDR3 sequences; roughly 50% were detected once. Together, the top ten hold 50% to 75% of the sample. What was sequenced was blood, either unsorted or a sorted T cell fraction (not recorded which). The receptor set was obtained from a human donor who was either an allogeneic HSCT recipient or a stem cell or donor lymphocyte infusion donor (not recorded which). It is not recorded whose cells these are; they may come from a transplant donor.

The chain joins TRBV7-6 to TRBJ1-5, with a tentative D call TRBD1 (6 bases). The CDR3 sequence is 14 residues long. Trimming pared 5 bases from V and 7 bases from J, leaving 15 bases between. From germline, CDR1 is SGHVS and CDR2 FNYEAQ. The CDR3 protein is CASSLMEGEQPQHF. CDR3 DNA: TGTGCCAGCAGCCTAATGGAGGGGGAACAGCCCCAGCATTTT.

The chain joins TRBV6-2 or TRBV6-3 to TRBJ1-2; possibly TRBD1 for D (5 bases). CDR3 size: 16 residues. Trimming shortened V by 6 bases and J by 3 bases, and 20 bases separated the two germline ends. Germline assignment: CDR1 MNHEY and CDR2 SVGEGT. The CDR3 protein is CASSGIVLGDDYGYTF. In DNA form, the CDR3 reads TGTGCCAGCAGCGGTATAGTTCTGGGGGACGACTATGGCTACACCTTC.

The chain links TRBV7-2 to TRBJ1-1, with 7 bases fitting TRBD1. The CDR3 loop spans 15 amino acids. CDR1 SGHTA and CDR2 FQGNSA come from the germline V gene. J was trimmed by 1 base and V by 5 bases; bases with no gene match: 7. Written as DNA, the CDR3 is TGTGCCAGCAGCCTCTACAGGGGAGGGAACACTGAAGCTTTCTTT. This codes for CASSLYRGGNTEAFF. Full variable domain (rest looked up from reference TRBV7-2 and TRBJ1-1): GAGVSQSPSNKVTEKGKDVELRCDPISGHTALYWYRQSLGQGLEFLIYFQGNSAPDKSGLPSDRFSAERTGGSVSTLTIQRTQQEDSAVYLCASSLYRGGNTEAFFGQGTRLTVV.

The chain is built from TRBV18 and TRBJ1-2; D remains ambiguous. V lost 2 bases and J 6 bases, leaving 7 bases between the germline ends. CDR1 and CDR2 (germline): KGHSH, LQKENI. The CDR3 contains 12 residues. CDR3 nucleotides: TGTGCCAGCTCACCATACAGCCATGGCTACACCTTC. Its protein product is CASSPYSHGYTF.

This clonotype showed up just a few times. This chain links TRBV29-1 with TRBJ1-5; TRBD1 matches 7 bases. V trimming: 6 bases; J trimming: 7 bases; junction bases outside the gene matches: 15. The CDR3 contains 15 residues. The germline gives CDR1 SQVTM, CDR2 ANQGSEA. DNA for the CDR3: TGCAGCGTCCCCGGAGGGGGCGGACGAAGGCAGCCCCAGCATTTT. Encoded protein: CSVPGGGGRRQPQHF.

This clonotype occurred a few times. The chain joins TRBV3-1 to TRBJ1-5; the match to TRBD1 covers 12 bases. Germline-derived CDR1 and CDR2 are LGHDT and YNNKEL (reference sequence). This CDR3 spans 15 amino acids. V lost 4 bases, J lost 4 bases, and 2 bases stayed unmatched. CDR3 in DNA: TGTGCCAGCAGCCGGGACAGGGGGCCGAATCAGCCCCAGCATTTT. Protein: CASSRDRGPNQPQHF.

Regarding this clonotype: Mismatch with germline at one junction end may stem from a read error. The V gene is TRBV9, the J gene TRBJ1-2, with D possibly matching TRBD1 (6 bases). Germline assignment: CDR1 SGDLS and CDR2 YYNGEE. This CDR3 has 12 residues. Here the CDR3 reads CASNPFSGVGAF. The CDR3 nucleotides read TGTGCCAGCAACCCCTTCTCAGGGGTTGGGGCCTTC.

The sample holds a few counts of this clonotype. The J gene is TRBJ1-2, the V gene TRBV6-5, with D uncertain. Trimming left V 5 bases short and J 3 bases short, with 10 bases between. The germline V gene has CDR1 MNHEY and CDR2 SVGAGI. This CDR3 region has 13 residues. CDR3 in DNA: TGTGCCAGCAGTACTACAGAGTACTATGGCTACACCTTC. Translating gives CASSTTEYYGYTF.

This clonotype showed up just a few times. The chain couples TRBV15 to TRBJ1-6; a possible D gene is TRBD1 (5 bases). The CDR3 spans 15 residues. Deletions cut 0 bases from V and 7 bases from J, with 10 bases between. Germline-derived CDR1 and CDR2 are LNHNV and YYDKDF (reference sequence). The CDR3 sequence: CATSRDPGVNSPLHF. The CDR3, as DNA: TGTGCCACCAGCAGAGATCCGGGGGTGAATTCACCCCTCCACTTT.

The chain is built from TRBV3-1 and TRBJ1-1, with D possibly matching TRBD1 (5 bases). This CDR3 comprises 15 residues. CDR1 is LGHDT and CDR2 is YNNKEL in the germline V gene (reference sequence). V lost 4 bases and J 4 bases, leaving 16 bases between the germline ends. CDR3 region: CASSLQNRGRTEAFF. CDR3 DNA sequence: TGTGCCAGCAGCCTTCAGAATCGGGGACGCACTGAAGCTTTCTTT.

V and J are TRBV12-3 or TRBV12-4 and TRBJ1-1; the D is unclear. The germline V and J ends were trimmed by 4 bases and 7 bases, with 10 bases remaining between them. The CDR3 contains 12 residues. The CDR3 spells CASSSRRGEAFF. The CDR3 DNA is TGTGCCAGCAGTTCCCGACGGGGTGAAGCTTTCTTT.

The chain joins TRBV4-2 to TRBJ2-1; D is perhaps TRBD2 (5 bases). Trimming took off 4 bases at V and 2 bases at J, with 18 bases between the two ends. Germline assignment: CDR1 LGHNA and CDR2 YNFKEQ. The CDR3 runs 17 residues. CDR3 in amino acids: CASSPQDWETTYNEQFF. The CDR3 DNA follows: TGTGCCAGCAGCCCACAAGACTGGGAGACGACCTACAATGAGCAGTTCTTC.

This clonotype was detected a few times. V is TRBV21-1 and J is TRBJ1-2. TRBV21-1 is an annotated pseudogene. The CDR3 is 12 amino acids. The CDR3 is CASEARFYGYTF. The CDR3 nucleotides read TGTGCCAGCGAGGCTCGCTTCTATGGCTACACCTTC.

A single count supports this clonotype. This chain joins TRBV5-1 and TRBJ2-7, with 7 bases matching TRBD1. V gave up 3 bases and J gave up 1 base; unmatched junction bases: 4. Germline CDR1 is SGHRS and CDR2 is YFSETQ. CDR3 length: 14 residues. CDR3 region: CASSYTTGSYEQYF. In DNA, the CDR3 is TGCGCCAGCAGCTATACGACAGGGTCCTACGAGCAGTACTTC.

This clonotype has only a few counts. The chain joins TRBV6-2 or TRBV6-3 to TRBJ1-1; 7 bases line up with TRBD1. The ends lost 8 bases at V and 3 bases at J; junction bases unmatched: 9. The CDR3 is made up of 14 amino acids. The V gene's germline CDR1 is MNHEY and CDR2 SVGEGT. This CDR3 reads CASCMRGQYTEAFF. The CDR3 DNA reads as TGTGCCAGCTGTATGAGGGGGCAATACACTGAAGCTTTCTTT.

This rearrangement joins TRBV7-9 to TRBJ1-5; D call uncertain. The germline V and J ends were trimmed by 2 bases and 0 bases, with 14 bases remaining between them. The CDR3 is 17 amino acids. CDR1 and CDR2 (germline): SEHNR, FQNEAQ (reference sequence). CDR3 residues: CASSLWTGTGSNQPQHF. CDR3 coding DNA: TGTGCCAGCAGCTTATGGACCGGCACGGGTAGCAATCAGCCCCAGCATTTT.

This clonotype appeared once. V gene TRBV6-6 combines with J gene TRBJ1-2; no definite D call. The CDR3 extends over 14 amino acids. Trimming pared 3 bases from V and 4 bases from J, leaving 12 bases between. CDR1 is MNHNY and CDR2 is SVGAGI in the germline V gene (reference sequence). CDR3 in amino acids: CASSYKTVGYGYTF. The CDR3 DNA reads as TGTGCCAGCAGTTATAAGACGGTTGGCTATGGCTACACCTTC.

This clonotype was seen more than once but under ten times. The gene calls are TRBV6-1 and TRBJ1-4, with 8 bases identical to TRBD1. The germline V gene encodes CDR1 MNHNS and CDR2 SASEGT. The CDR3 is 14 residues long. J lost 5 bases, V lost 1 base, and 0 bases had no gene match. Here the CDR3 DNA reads TGTGCCAGCAGTGAAGACAGGGGGAATGAAAAACTGTTTTTT. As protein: CASSEDRGNEKLFF.

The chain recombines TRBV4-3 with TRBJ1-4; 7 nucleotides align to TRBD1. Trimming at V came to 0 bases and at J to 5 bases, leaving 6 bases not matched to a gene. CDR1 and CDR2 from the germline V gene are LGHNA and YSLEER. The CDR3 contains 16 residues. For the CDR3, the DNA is TGCGCCAGCAGCCAAGATCCGGGACAGCAGAATGAAAAACTGTTTTTT. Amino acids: CASSQDPGQQNEKLFF.

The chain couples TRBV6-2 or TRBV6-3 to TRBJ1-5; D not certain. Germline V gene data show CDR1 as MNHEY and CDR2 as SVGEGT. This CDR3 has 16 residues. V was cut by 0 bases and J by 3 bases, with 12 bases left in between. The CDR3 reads CASSYSRFKPNQPQHF. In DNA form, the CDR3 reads TGTGCCAGCAGTTACTCCCGCTTCAAACCCAATCAGCCCCAGCATTTT.

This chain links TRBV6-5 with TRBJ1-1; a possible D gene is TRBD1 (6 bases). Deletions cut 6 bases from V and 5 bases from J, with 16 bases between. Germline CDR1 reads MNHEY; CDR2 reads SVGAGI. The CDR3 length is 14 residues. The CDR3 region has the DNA TGTGCCAGCAGCCGCTTCAGGGGAGTAACTGAAGCTTTCTTT. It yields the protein CASSRFRGVTEAFF.

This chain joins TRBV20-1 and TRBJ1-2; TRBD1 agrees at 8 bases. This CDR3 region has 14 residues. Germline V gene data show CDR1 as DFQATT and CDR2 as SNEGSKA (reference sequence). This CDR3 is CRPDRETRSYGYTF. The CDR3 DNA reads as TGCAGACCGGACAGGGAAACACGATCTTATGGCTACACCTTC.

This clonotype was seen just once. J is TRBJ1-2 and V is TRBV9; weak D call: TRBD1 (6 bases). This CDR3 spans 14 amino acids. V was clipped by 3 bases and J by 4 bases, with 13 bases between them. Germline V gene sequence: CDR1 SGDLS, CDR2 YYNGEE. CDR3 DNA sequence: TGTGCCAGCAGCGAAGGGGGAAACCTCTATGGCTACACCTTC. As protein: CASSEGGNLYGYTF.

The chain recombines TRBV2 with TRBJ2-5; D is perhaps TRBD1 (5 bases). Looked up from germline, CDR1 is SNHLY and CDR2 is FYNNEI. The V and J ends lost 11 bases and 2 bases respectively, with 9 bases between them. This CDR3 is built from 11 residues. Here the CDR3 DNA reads TGTGCCGGGGCAGGGCAAGAGACCCAGTACTTC. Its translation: CAGAGQETQYF.

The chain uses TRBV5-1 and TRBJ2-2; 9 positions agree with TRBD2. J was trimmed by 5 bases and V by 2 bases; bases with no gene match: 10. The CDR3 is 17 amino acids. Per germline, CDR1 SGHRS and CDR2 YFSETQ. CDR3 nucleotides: TGCGCCAGCAGCTTCACGTCGGGGCTAGCGGGAACCGGGGAGCTGTTTTTT. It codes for CASSFTSGLAGTGELFF.

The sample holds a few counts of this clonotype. The CDR3 is CSVPGMVDEAFF. As DNA, the CDR3 is TGCAGCGTGCCGGGCATGGTAGATGAAGCTTTCTTT. The chain is built from TRBV29-1 and TRBJ1-1; D gene ambiguous. Germline CDR1 and CDR2: SQVTM and ANQGSEA. This CDR3 is 12 amino acids long. V was shortened by 6 bases and J by 7 bases, with 15 bases between the two germline ends.

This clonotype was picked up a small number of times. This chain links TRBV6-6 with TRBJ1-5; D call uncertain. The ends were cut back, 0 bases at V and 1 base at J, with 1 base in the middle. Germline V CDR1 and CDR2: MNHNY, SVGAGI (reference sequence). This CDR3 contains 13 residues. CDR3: CASSYSSNQPQHF. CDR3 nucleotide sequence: TGTGCCAGCAGTTACTCGAGCAATCAGCCCCAGCATTTT.

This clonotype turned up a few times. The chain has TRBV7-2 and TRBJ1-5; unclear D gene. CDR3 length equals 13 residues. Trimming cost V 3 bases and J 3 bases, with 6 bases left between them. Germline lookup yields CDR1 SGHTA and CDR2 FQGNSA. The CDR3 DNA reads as TGTGCCAGCAGCTTCCTAACCAATCAGCCCCAGCATTTT. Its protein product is CASSFLTNQPQHF.

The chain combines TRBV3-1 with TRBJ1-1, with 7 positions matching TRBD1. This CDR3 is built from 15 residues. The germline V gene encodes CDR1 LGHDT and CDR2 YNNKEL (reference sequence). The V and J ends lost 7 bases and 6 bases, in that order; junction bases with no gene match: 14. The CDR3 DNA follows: TGTGCCAGCACCACAGGAGACAGGGTGGGGGCTGAAGCTTTCTTT. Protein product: CASTTGDRVGAEAFF.